This T cell receptor beta chain appears in the sequencing data of a study of cytomegalovirus exposure and HLA in healthy donors. Study-level background: Inside one of the first data releases sat about 85 million unique TCRs taken from HLA-typed donors. Regarding the study as a whole: The study dropped some indistinguishable V segments, TRBV6-2 and TRBV6-3 among them. It was assumed in the presence/absence analyses that sequencing depth was roughly uniform across donors. In a later analysis, HLA-C alleles had the fewest associated TCRs, DRB1 alleles the most.

The study ran its PCR with 60 Vbeta and 13 Jbeta primers. The data were produced by immunoSEQ multiplex PCR, yet TCRdb's version contains in-frame clones alone and is incomplete. The sample records about 160,000 clones, approximately 79% being singletons. This CDR3 has 12 residues. Germline CDR1 reads SQVTM; CDR2 reads ANQGSEA. As to this clone: Its specificity is not known. A junction boundary mismatches the germline segment, possibly from a read error.

This rearrangement joins TRBV29-1 to TRBJ1-2; D ambiguous. The sequence derives from a man aged 35 to 55 in good health and CMV-seronegative. Sequenced: PBMCs. CDR3 bases: TGCAGCGTTGAAGCTGCGGAGGCTGGAGAACCCTTC. Protein: CSVEAAEAGEPF.